This T cell receptor (beta chain) was found in a study of CD8 T cells in ankylosing spondylitis. Study-wide points: CD8+ cells made up the disease-linked clones, which were relatively rare in peripheral blood. Characteristic of ankylosing spondylitis blood, it appeared, was a TCR beta motif comprising eight highly homologous variants.

Germline V gives CDR1 MNHEY, CDR2 SMNVEV (reference sequence). The CDR3 extends over 14 amino acids. V dropped 5 bases and J dropped 6; count of bases not matched to a gene: 7. This clonotype was observed at least ten times. Its antigen is not known. Library preparation for TCR beta used quantitative 5'-RACE with molecular barcodes. In TCRdb, the 5' RACE reads were re-called with MiXCR into one record per CDR3 protein. The sample lists around 91,000 distinct CDR3 sequences, approximately 9.6% seen once, with 25% to 35% in the top ten. Sequencing was carried out using blood, either unsorted or a sorted T cell fraction (not recorded which). The genes are TRBV27 and TRBJ1-2, with TRBD1 matching 9 bases. This TCR came from a male donor with ankylosing spondylitis. The CDR3 coding sequence is TGTGCCAGCAGTCCGGGACAGGGCTTAAATGGCTACACCTTC. Encoded protein: CASSPGQGLNGYTF.